A selection of T cell receptor beta chains follows, all from one sample in a study of post-analysis software for immune sequencing data. TCRdb reanalysed the PCR reads using MiXCR and keeps one entry per CDR3 protein. The data contain more than 450,000 distinct CDR3 sequences, under 40% of them seen just once; the ten biggest clones take up 4.5% to 7.5%. Sequences were obtained from blood. The receptors originated from a girl aged 2 to 17 with multiple sclerosis. Each CDR3 is given without its conserved first and last residue.

J gene | V gene | CDR3 protein
TRBJ2-5 | TRBV6-1 | ASSGPQGARQEAQY
TRBJ2-5 | TRBV5-5 | ASSLGPKETQY
TRBJ1-4 | TRBV20-1 | SATNGGLRLEKLF
TRBJ2-7 | TRBV7-9 | ASSPRPDTRGSYEQY
TRBJ2-5 | TRBV7-2 | ASSYRDSETQY
TRBJ1-6 | TRBV6-6 | ASLGDSSYNSPLH
- | TRBV6-1 | ASMKGQGHEQY
TRBJ2-3 | TRBV12-3/TRBV12-4 | ASREPRTASSTDVQY
- | TRBV3-1 | ASSQAGATYEQY
TRBJ2-4 | TRBV20-1 | SVETQGALNIQY
TRBJ2-5 | TRBV2 | ASSVLGIGDQETQY
TRBJ2-2 | TRBV29-1 | SVLGIGNTGELF
TRBJ2-1 | TRBV20-1 | SARGSGVGEQF
TRBJ1-4 | TRBV4-1 | ASSQGSTSPNEKLF
TRBJ1-5 | TRBV20-1 | SASPIGTVNQPQH
TRBJ1-1 | TRBV3-1 | ASGAAGTEAF
TRBJ2-7 | TRBV5-1 | ASSWAGQRASEQY
TRBJ1-3 | TRBV14 | ASSHSGQGISGNTIY
TRBJ1-2 | TRBV24-1 | ATSEEAVGYT
TRBJ1-1 | TRBV29-1 | SVGQPLADYTEAF
TRBJ2-5 | TRBV10-3 | AIGGDPYQETQY
TRBJ2-1 | TRBV6-5 | ASSLDRGHHEQF
TRBJ1-2 | TRBV4-1 | ASSQGQVGYT
TRBJ2-1 | TRBV28 | ASKPGLPTYNEQF
TRBJ2-3 | TRBV7-6 | ASSSRRVQLTTDTQY
TRBJ1-2 | TRBV12-3/TRBV12-4 | ASSPFASGYT
TRBJ1-2 | TRBV6-1 | ASSEARGHGYT
TRBJ1-2 | TRBV7-2 | ASSPMDRNYGYT
TRBJ2-5 | TRBV13 | ASARDRLQETQY
TRBJ2-1 | TRBV7-3 | ASSATGLAGEKQF
TRBJ2-2 | TRBV5-1 | ASSLGGKGTGELF